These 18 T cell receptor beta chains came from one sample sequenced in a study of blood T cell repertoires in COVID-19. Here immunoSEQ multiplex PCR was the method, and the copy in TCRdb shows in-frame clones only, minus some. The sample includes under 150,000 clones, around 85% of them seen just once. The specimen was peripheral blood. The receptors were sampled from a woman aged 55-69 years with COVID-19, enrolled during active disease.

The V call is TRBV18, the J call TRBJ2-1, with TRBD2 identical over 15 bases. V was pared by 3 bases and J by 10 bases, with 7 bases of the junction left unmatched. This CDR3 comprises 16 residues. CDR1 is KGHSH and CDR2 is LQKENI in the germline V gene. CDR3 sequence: CASSPRGLAGGREQFF. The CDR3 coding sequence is TGTGCCAGCTCACCGCGCGGACTAGCGGGGGGGCGAGAGCAGTTCTTC.

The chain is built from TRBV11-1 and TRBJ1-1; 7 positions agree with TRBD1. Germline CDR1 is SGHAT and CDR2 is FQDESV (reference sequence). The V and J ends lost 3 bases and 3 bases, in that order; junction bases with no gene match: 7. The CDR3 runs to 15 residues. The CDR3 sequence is CASSLGQPRDTEAFF. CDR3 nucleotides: TGTGCCAGCAGCTTGGGACAGCCCAGGGACACTGAAGCTTTCTTT.

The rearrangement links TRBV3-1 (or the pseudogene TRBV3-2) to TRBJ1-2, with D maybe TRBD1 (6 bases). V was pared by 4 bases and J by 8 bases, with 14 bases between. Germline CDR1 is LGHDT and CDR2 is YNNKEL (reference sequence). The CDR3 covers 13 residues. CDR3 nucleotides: TGTGCCAGCAGCCCGACAGGACAAAGGGGCTACACCTTC. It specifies CASSPTGQRGYTF.

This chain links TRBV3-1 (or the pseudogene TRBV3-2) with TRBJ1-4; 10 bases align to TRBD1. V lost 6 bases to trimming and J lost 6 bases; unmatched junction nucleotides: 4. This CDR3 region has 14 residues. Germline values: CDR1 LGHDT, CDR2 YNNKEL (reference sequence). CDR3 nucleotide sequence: TGTGCCAGCAGTCCCGGGACAGGGGATGAAAAACTGTTTTTT. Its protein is CASSPGTGDEKLFF.

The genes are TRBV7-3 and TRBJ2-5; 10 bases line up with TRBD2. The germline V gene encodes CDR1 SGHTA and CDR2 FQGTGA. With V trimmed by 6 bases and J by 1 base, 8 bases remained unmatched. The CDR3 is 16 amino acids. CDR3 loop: CASSQIAGGPQETQYF. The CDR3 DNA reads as TGTGCCAGCAGTCAAATAGCGGGGGGCCCCCAAGAGACCCAGTACTTC.

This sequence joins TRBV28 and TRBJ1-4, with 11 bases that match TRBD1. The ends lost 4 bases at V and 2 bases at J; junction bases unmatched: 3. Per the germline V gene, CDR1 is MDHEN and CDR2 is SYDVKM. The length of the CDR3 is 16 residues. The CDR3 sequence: CASSSGQGATNEKLFF. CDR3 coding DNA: TGTGCCAGCAGTTCCGGACAGGGGGCGACTAATGAAAAACTGTTTTTT.

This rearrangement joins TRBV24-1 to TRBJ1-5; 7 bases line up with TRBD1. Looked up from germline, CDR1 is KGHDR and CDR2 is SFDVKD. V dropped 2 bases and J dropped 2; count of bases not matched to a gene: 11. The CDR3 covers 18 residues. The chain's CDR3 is CATSDSPADRSGNQPQHF. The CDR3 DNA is TGTGCCACCAGTGATTCCCCGGCGGACAGGAGCGGCAATCAGCCCCAGCATTTT.

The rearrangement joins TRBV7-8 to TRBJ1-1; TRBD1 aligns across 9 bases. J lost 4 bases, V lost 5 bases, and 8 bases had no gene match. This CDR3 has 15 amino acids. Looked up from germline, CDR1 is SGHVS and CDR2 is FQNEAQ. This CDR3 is CASSPGQGTGTEAFF. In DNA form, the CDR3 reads TGTGCCAGCAGCCCGGGACAGGGCACTGGCACTGAAGCTTTCTTT.

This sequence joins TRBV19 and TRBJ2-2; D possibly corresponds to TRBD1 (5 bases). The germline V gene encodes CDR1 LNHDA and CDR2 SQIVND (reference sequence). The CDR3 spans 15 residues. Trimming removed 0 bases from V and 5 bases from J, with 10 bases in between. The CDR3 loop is CASSIDRAGTGELFF. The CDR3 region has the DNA TGTGCCAGTAGTATAGACAGGGCTGGGACCGGGGAGCTGTTTTTT.

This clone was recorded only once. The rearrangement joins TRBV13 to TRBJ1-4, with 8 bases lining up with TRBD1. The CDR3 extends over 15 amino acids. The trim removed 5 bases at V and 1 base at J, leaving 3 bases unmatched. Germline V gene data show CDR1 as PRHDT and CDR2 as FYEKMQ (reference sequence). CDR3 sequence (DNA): TGTGCCAGCAGCGGGACAGGCGGAACTAATGAAAAACTGTTTTTT. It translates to CASSGTGGTNEKLFF. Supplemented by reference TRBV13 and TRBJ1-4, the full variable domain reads AAGVIQSPRHLIKEKRETATLKCYPIPRHDTVYWYQQGPGQDPQFLISFYEKMQSDKGSIPDRFSAQQFSDYHSELNMSSLELGDSALYFCASSGTGGTNEKLFFGSGTQLSVL.

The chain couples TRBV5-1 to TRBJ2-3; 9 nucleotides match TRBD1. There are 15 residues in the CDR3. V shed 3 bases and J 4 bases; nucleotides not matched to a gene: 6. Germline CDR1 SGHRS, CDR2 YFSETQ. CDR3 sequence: CASSSGQGGADTQYF. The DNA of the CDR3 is TGCGCCAGCAGCTCGGGACAGGGAGGCGCAGATACGCAGTATTTT.

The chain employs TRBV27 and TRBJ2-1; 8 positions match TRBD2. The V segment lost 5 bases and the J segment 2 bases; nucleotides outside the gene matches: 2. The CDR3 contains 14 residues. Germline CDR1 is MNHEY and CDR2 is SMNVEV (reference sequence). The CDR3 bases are TGTGCCAGCAGTACCGGGGGGGCCTACAATGAGCAGTTCTTC. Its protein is CASSTGGAYNEQFF.

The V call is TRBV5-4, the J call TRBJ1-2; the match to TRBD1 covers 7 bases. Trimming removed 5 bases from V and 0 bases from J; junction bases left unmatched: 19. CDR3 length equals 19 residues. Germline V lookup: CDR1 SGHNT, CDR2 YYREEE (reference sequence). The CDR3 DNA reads TGTGCCAGCAGTACGGGGTCAGGGGAACCGGGACAGACTAACTATGGCTACACCTTC. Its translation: CASSTGSGEPGQTNYGYTF.

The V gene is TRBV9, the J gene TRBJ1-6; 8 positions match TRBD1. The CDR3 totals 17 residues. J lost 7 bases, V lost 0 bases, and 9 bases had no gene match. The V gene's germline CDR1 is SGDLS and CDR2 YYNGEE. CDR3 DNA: TGTGCCAGCAGCGTAGCGGAGATGACAGGGGTCAATTCACCCCTCCACTTT. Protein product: CASSVAEMTGVNSPLHF.

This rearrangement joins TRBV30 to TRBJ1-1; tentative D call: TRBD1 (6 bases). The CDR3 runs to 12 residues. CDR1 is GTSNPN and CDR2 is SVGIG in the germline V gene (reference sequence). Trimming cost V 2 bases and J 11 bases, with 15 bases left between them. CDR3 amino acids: CAWSPQGFGAFF. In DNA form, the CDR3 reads TGTGCCTGGAGTCCGCAGGGGTTTGGGGCTTTCTTT. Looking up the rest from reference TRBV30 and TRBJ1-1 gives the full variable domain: SQTIHQWPATLVQPVGSPLSLECTVEGTSNPNLYWYRQAAGRGLQLLFYSVGIGQISSEVPQNLSASRPQDRQFILSSKKLLLSDSGFYLCAWSPQGFGAFFGQGTRLTVV.

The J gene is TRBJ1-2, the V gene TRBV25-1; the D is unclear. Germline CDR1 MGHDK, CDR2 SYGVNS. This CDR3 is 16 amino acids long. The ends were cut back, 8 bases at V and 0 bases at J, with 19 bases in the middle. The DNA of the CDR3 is TGTGCCAGCGGTAGTGAGGTCAGCCTATCTAACTATGGCTACACCTTC. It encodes CASGSEVSLSNYGYTF.

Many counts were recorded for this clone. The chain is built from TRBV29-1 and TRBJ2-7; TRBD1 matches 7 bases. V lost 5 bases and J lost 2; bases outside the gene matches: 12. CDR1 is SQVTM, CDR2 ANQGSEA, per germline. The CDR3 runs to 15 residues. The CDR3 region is CSVQKGDSQAYEQYF. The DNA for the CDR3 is TGCAGCGTTCAAAAGGGGGACAGTCAAGCCTACGAGCAGTACTTC.

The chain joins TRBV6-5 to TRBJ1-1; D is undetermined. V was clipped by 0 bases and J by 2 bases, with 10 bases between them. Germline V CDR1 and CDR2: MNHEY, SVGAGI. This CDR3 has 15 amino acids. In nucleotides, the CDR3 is TGTGCCAGCAGTTACTCGATCGAGGGTAACACTGAAGCTTTCTTT. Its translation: CASSYSIEGNTEAFF.